Here is one TCR beta chain with its context. The record originates from a study of blood T cell repertoires in COVID-19. The CDR3 loop spans 15 amino acids. V lost 2 bases and J 0 bases, leaving 11 bases between the germline ends. Germline CDR1 reads KGHSH; CDR2 reads LQKENI. TCRdb's table, derived via immunoSEQ multiplex PCR, lists solely in-frame clones and lacks some. In the table there are about 110,000 clones, about 89% of which are singletons. The material sequenced was peripheral blood. The TCR sequence derives from a man aged 40-49 years with acute or convalescent COVID-19. The chain joins TRBV18 to TRBJ2-7, with D unresolved. CDR3 in DNA: TGTGCCAGCTCACCATCAGGCAGAAGCTCCTACGAGCAGTACTTC. It codes for CASSPSGRSSYEQYF.